These 28 T cell receptor beta chains were all obtained from the same sample, sequenced in a study of B cell selection in AIRE deficiency. The repertoire was sequenced with immunoSEQ multiplex PCR; TCRdb's copy has only in-frame clones and lacks some. Among roughly 18,000 clones listed, roughly 91% were seen once. Regulatory T cells were sorted as CD4+CD25hiCD127low/negative cells. The sequencing sample was made of CD4+CD25+ Tregs sorted from PBMCs. Receptors were obtained from a human donor in good health.

This chain links TRBV5-1 with TRBJ2-2, with a tentative D call TRBD1 (5 bases). This CDR3 has 15 residues. The germline CDR1 and CDR2 sequences are SGHRS and YFSETQ. The ends were cut back, 4 bases at V and 4 bases at J, with 14 bases in the middle. The CDR3 region is CASSASGRGTGELFF. As DNA, the CDR3 is TGCGCCAGCAGCGCCTCAGGGCGCGGCACCGGGGAGCTGTTTTTT.

The chain uses TRBV6-5 and TRBJ2-2; the match to TRBD2 covers 9 bases. The CDR3 spans 14 residues. CDR1 is MNHEY, CDR2 SVGAGI, per germline. J gave up 5 bases and V 7 bases, and 5 bases lay outside the gene matches. The CDR3 loop is CASKRLAGTGELFF. The CDR3 DNA reads as TGTGCCAGCAAGCGGCTAGCGGGAACCGGGGAGCTGTTTTTT.

In DNA form, the CDR3 reads TGTGCCAGCAGTGAAGCACCGGGACAGCACCTCCGTGGCTACACCTTC. Amino acid sequence: CASSEAPGQHLRGYTF. The chain joins TRBV6-1 to TRBJ1-2; 7 nucleotides line up with TRBD1. The germline gives CDR1 MNHNS, CDR2 SASEGT. The V gene end was trimmed by 0 bases and the J gene end by 7 bases; junction bases not matched to a gene: 11. This CDR3 contains 16 residues.

Of note for this clone: One end of the junction does not line up with germline, which may come from a read error. CDR3 sequence: CASSYWAGLGTGELFF. For the CDR3, the DNA is TGTGCCAGCAGCTACTGGGCGGGATTGGGCACCGGGGAGCTGTTTTTT. The chain carries TRBV6-5 and TRBJ2-2, with D maybe TRBD2 (6 bases). Germline V lookup: CDR1 MNHEY, CDR2 SVGAGI. This CDR3 has 16 amino acids.

The chain couples TRBV7-9 to TRBJ1-3; D unclear. The V and J ends lost 5 bases and 2 bases respectively, with 10 bases between them. The CDR3 is made up of 14 amino acids. The germline V gene has CDR1 SEHNR and CDR2 FQNEAQ (reference sequence). The CDR3 DNA follows: TGTGCCAGCAGCGCGATCGCCCCTGGAAACACCATATATTTT. Residues: CASSAIAPGNTIYF.

CDR3 in amino acids: CASSPRQGTYEQYF. The CDR3 DNA reads TGCGCCAGCAGCCCCCGACAGGGCACCTACGAGCAGTACTTC. The chain combines TRBV4-3 with TRBJ2-7; 7 bases are a match to TRBD1. The V gene end was trimmed by 4 bases and the J gene end by 2 bases; junction bases not matched to a gene: 5. The CDR3 is 14 residues long. Germline lookup yields CDR1 LGHNA and CDR2 YSLEER.

V and J are TRBV5-1 and TRBJ2-5; 8 bases line up with TRBD1. J lost 4 bases, V lost 0 bases, and 5 bases had no gene match. The CDR3 consists of 15 residues. Germline V CDR1 and CDR2: SGHRS, YFSETQ. CDR3 nucleotides: TGCGCCAGCAGCTTGGGCCTTGGACAGGGAGAGACCCAGTACTTC. Translated, it gives CASSLGLGQGETQYF.

The chain employs TRBV6-6 and TRBJ1-1; possible D gene TRBD1, 6 bases. Trimming left V 4 bases short and J 1 base short, with 13 bases between. The length of the CDR3 is 15 residues. CDR1 and CDR2 (germline): MNHNY, SVGAGI (reference sequence). CDR3 coding DNA: TGTGCCAGCAGTTGGGGGCAGGGATGGAACACTGAAGCTTTCTTT. Its protein is CASSWGQGWNTEAFF.

This rearrangement joins TRBV28 to TRBJ1-1; D is ambiguous. The CDR3 has 11 amino acids. Germline V gene sequence: CDR1 MDHEN, CDR2 SYDVKM. Trimming pared 8 bases from V and 10 bases from J, leaving 14 bases between. The CDR3 bases are TGTGCCAGCGTCCAAGGGCGGTTAGCTTTCTTT. Protein product: CASVQGRLAFF.

This chain uses TRBV2 with TRBJ2-3; the match to TRBD1 covers 8 bases. Trimming cost V 7 bases and J 1 base; bases outside gene matches: 4. The CDR3 totals 14 residues. CDR1 and CDR2 from the germline V gene are SNHLY and FYNNEI. The CDR3 DNA is TGTGCCAGCAATCCGACAGGGGGCACAGATACGCAGTATTTT. Translated, it gives CASNPTGGTDTQYF.

This clone appeared a single time. The chain links TRBV5-4 to TRBJ2-1; 8 positions agree with TRBD1. The length of the CDR3 is 15 residues. The junction had 7 bases not matched to a gene; V was cut back by 3 bases and J by 5 bases. CDR1 and CDR2 from the germline V gene are SGHNT and YYREEE (reference sequence). The DNA of the CDR3 is TGTGCCAGCAGCTCCTCGGGACAGGTTAACAATGAGCAGTTCTTC. Amino acids: CASSSSGQVNNEQFF.

This chain uses TRBV25-1 with TRBJ2-2, with TRBD1 matching over 8 bases. This CDR3 spans 13 amino acids. Germline CDR1 MGHDK, CDR2 SYGVNS. V trimming: 6 bases; J trimming: 3 bases; junction bases outside the gene matches: 0. CDR3 loop: CASRQGDTGELFF. CDR3 DNA sequence: TGTGCCAGCAGACAGGGGGACACCGGGGAGCTGTTTTTT.

This chain connects TRBV7-9 to TRBJ1-2; no clear D gene. Trimming left V 5 bases short and J 1 base short, with 14 bases between. Germline CDR1 and CDR2: SEHNR and FQNEAQ (reference sequence). The CDR3 spans 15 residues. The CDR3 coding sequence is TGTGCCAGCAGCCCGAGTGGGAGAAGTAACTATGGCTACACCTTC. Translation gives CASSPSGRSNYGYTF.

V gene TRBV18 combines with J gene TRBJ1-2, with D unclear. Germline V gives CDR1 KGHSH, CDR2 LQKENI. The CDR3 sequence is 11 residues long. Deletions cut 4 bases from V and 8 bases from J, with 8 bases between. The CDR3 here is CASSQGKGYTF. CDR3 DNA sequence: TGTGCCAGCTCACAGGGAAAAGGCTACACCTTC. Supplemented by reference TRBV18 and TRBJ1-2, the full variable domain reads NAGVMQNPRHLVRRRGQEARLRCSPMKGHSHVYWYRQLPEEGLKFMVYLQKENIIDESGMPKERFSAEFPKEGPSILRIQQVVRGDSAAYFCASSQGKGYTFGSGTRLTVV.

V and J are TRBV5-6 and TRBJ2-5, with TRBD2 as a possible D gene (6 bases). This CDR3 is built from 14 residues. Germline CDR1 SGHDT, CDR2 YYEEEE. V was trimmed by 0 bases and J by 5 bases, leaving 11 bases between them. CDR3 sequence (DNA): TGTGCCAGCAGCTTGGCCGGGACTGCCGAGACCCAGTACTTC. Protein: CASSLAGTAETQYF.

Comment on this clone: The sample carries other DNA sequences with the same CDR3. This chain links TRBV2 with TRBJ2-5; D unresolved. CDR3 length equals 13 residues. Deletions cut 3 bases from V and 5 bases from J, with 10 bases between. CDR1 is SNHLY, CDR2 FYNNEI, per germline. This CDR3 is CASSDTARETQYF. The CDR3 coding sequence is TGTGCCAGCAGTGACACAGCGAGGGAGACCCAGTACTTC.

This rearrangement joins TRBV7-2 to TRBJ2-1, with a possible D match to TRBD2 (6 bases). Trimming removed 1 base at V and 1 base at J, with 11 bases between. From germline, CDR1 is SGHTA and CDR2 FQGNSA. The CDR3 covers 16 residues. This CDR3 reads CASSLVGGVSYNEQFF. The CDR3 bases are TGTGCCAGCAGCTTAGTTGGCGGGGTGTCCTACAATGAGCAGTTCTTC.

The chain couples TRBV9 to TRBJ1-4; D may be TRBD1 (6 bases). V was trimmed by 2 bases and J by 3 bases, leaving 8 bases between them. CDR1 SGDLS and CDR2 YYNGEE come from the germline V gene. The CDR3 has 14 amino acids. The CDR3 DNA follows: TGTGCCAGCAGCGTCAGGGGATCTAATGAAAAACTGTTTTTT. Protein sequence: CASSVRGSNEKLFF.

The V and J genes are TRBV7-3 and TRBJ2-5; D remains ambiguous. CDR1 SGHTA and CDR2 FQGTGA come from the germline V gene. V shed 1 base and J shed 2 bases, with 5 bases lying between them. The CDR3 runs to 13 residues. This chain's CDR3 is CASSLKPQETQYF. In DNA, the CDR3 is TGTGCCAGCAGCTTAAAGCCTCAAGAGACCCAGTACTTC.

The gene calls are TRBV4-2 and TRBJ2-7; no clear D. Trimming stripped 0 bases from V and 3 bases from J, with 15 bases between. This CDR3 spans 16 amino acids. Germline CDR1 LGHNA, CDR2 YNFKEQ. CDR3 DNA sequence: TGTGCCAGCAGCCAAGATGCAATGCCGATCCTCTACGAGCAGTACTTC. It yields the protein CASSQDAMPILYEQYF.

V is TRBV10-2 and J is TRBJ2-1; D remains unclear. The CDR3 runs 16 residues. Trimming left V 1 base short and J 7 bases short, with 17 bases between. CDR1 is WSHSY, CDR2 SAAADI, per germline. CDR3 residues: CASSELWGGPANEQFF. The CDR3 DNA is TGCGCCAGCAGTGAGTTATGGGGTGGGCCCGCGAATGAGCAGTTCTTC.

The table lists this clone with a few counts. The genes are TRBV5-1 and TRBJ1-6, with D possibly TRBD1 on 6 matching bases. V shed 3 bases and J shed 7 bases, with 8 bases lying between them. The CDR3 is 13 amino acids. The germline gives CDR1 SGHRS, CDR2 YFSETQ. CDR3 sequence reads: CASSYGTNSPLHF. The CDR3 coding sequence is TGCGCCAGCAGCTATGGGACAAATTCACCCCTCCACTTT.

The gene calls are TRBV7-3 and TRBJ1-1, with a possible D match to TRBD1 (6 bases). The CDR3 spans 13 residues. V was trimmed by 2 bases and J by 11 bases, leaving 15 bases between them. CDR1 and CDR2 from the germline V gene are SGHTA and FQGTGA. CDR3 coding DNA: TGTGCCAGCAGCTTAGAGCATGAGGGGGAGGCTTTCTTT. Its translation: CASSLEHEGEAFF.

This chain links TRBV14 with TRBJ1-4, with unresolved D. The germline V gene encodes CDR1 SGHDN and CDR2 FVKESK. The CDR3 sequence is 12 residues long. The V and J ends lost 6 bases and 7 bases respectively, with 9 bases between them. The DNA for the CDR3 is TGTGCCAGCAGTCGACAAGGTGAAAAACTGTTTTTT. Translation gives CASSRQGEKLFF.

The CDR3 protein is CAISDGLAGVYEQFF. CDR3 sequence (DNA): TGTGCCATCAGTGACGGGCTAGCGGGAGTATATGAGCAGTTCTTC. The gene calls are TRBV10-3 and TRBJ2-1; 10 positions match TRBD2. In germline, CDR1 is ENHRY, CDR2 SYGVKD. Losses at the gene ends were 3 bases for V and 8 bases for J; bases not matched to a gene: 7. This CDR3 is built from 15 residues.

The chain joins TRBV7-8 to TRBJ2-1, with 8 bases identical to TRBD1. V gave up 3 bases and J gave up 2 bases; unmatched junction bases: 6. The CDR3 has 16 residues. The germline gives CDR1 SGHVS, CDR2 FQNEAQ. The CDR3 protein is CASSFWTGQAYNEQFF. In DNA form, the CDR3 reads TGTGCCAGCAGCTTTTGGACAGGGCAGGCCTACAATGAGCAGTTCTTC.

This chain links TRBV7-6 with TRBJ2-1, with 7 nucleotides matching TRBD1. Per the germline V gene, CDR1 is SGHVS and CDR2 is FNYEAQ. This CDR3 is built from 16 residues. Trimming took 2 bases from V and 0 from J; bases not matched to a gene: 4. The CDR3 bases are TGTGCCAGCAGCTTATCCCGGGACAGCTCCTACAATGAGCAGTTCTTC. This gives the protein CASSLSRDSSYNEQFF.

The chain uses TRBV11-1 and TRBJ2-7, with D possibly called TRBD1 or TRBD2 (6 bases each). V was shortened by 2 bases and J by 5 bases, with 13 bases between the two germline ends. This CDR3 comprises 14 residues. Germline V gives CDR1 SGHAT, CDR2 FQDESV (reference sequence). The CDR3 DNA sequence: TGTGCCAGCAGCTTATGGGGGGCGTCCAACGAGCAGTACTTC. It translates to CASSLWGASNEQYF.